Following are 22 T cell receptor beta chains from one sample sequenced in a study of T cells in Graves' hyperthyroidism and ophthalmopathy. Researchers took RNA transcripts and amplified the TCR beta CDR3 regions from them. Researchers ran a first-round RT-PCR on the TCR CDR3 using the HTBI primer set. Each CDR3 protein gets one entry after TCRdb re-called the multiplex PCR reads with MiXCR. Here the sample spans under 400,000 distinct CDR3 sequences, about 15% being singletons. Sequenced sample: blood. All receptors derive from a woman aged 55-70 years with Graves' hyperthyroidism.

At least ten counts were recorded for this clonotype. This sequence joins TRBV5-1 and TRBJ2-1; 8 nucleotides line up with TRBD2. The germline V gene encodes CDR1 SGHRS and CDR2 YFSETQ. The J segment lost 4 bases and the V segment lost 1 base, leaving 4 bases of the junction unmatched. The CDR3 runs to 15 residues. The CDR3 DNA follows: TGCGCCAGCAGCTTGTTTACTAGCGGTTACAATGAGCAGTTCTTC. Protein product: CASSLFTSGYNEQFF. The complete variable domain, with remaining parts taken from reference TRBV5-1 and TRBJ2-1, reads KAGVTQTPRYLIKTRGQQVTLSCSPISGHRSVSWYQQTPGQGLQFLFEYFSETQRNKGNFPGRFSGRQFSNSRSEMNVSTLELGDSALYLCASSLFTSGYNEQFFGPGTRLTVL.

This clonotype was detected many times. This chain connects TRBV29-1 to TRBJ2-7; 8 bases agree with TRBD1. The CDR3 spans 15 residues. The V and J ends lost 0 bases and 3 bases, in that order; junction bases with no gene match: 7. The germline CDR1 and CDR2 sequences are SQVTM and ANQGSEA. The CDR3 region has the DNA TGCAGCGTTGAAGATCGGACAGGGTGGTACTACGAGCAGTACTTC. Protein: CSVEDRTGWYYEQYF.

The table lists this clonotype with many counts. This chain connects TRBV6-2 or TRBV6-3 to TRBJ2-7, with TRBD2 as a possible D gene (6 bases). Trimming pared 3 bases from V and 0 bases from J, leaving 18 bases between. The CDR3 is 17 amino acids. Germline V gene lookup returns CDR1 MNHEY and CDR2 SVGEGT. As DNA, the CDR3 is TGTGCCAGCAGTTATCGCCGCCTGGGCGGGACCTCCTACGAGCAGTACTTC. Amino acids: CASSYRRLGGTSYEQYF.

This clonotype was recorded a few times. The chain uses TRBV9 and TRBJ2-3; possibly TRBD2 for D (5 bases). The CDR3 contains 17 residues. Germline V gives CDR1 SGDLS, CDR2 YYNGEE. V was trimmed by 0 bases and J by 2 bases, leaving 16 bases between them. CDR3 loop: CASSVGPSGFNTDTQYF. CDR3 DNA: TGTGCCAGCAGCGTAGGCCCCTCGGGGTTCAACACAGATACGCAGTATTTT.

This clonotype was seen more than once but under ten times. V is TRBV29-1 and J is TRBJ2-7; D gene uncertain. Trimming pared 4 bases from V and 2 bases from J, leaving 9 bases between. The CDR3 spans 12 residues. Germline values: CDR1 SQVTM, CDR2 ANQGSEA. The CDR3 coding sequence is TGCAGCGTTGTTGACGGAGCCTACGAGCAGTACTTC. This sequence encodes CSVVDGAYEQYF.

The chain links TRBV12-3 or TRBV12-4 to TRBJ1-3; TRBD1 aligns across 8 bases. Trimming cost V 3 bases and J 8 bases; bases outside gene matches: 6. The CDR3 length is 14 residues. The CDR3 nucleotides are TGTGCCAGCAGTTTCGCGCAGGGGGCAGACACCATATATTTT. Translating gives CASSFAQGADTIYF.

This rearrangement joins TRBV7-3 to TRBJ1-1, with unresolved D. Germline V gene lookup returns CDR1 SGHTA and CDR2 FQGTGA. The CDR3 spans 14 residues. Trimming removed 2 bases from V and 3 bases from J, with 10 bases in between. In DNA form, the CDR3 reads TGTGCCAGCAGCTTAGACGGATGGGACACTGAAGCTTTCTTT. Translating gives CASSLDGWDTEAFF.

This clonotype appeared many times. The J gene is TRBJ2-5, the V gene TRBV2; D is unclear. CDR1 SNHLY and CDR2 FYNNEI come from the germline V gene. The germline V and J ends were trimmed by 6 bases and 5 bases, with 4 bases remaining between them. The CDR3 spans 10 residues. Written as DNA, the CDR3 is TGTGCCAGCAGCTCGGAGACCCAGTACTTC. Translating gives CASSSETQYF. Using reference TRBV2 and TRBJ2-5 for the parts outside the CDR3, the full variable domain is EPEVTQTPSHQVTQMGQEVILRCVPISNHLYFYWYRQILGQKVEFLVSFYNNEISEKSEIFDDQFSVERPDGSNFTLKIRSTKLEDSAMYFCASSSETQYFGPGTRLLVL.

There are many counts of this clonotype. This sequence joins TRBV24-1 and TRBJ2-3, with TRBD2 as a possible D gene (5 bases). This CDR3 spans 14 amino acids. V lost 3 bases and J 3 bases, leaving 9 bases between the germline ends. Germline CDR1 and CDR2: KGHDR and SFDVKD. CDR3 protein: CATSDPSRTDTQYF. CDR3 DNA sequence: TGTGCCACCAGTGATCCTAGCAGAACAGATACGCAGTATTTT.

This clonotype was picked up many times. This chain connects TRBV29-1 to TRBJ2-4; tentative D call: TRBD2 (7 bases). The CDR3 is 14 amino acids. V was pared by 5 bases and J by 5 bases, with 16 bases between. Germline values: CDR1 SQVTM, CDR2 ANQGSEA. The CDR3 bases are TGCAGCGTTAGGTGGGGGGGCGTCCAAAACATTCAGTACTTC. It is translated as CSVRWGGVQNIQYF.

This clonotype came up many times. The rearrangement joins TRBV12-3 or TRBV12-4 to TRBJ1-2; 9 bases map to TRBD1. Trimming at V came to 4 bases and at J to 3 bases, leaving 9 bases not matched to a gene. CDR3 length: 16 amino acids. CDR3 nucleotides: TGTGCCAGCAGTTACGGGACAGGGTATAACGACTATGGCTACACCTTC. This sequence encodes CASSYGTGYNDYGYTF.

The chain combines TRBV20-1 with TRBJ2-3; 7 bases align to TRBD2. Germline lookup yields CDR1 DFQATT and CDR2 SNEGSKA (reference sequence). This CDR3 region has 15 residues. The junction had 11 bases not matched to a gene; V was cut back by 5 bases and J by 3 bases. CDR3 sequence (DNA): TGCAGTGCTTATGGGGGGGAAGGGATGACAGATACGCAGTATTTT. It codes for CSAYGGEGMTDTQYF.

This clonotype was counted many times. In DNA form, the CDR3 reads TGCAGCGTTGTAAGGACCGAGGGCACTGAAGCTTTCTTT. As protein: CSVVRTEGTEAFF. V usage is TRBV29-1 and J usage is TRBJ1-1; the D is unclear. Trimming removed 4 bases from V and 4 bases from J, with 13 bases in between. The CDR3 totals 13 residues. The germline V gene encodes CDR1 SQVTM and CDR2 ANQGSEA. Filled out from reference TRBV29-1 and TRBJ1-1, the complete variable domain reads SAVISQKPSRDICQRGTSLTIQCQVDSQVTMMFWYRQQPGQSLTLIATANQGSEATYESGFVIDKFPISRPNLTFSTLTVSNMSPEDSSIYLCSVVRTEGTEAFFGQGTRLTVV.

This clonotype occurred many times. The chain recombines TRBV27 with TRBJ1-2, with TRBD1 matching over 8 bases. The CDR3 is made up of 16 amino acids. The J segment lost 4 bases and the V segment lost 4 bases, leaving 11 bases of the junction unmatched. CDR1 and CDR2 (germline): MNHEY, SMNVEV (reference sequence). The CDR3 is CASSSYRRGRTYGYTF. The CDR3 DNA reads TGTGCCAGCAGTTCCTACCGCAGGGGGCGCACCTATGGCTACACCTTC.

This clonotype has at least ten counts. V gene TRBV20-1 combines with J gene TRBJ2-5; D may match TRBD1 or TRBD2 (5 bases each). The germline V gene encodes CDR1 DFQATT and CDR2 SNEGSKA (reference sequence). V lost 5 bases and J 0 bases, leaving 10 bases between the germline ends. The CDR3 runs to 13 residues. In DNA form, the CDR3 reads TGCAGTGCTCTGGGGACGGACCAAGAGACCCAGTACTTC. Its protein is CSALGTDQETQYF.

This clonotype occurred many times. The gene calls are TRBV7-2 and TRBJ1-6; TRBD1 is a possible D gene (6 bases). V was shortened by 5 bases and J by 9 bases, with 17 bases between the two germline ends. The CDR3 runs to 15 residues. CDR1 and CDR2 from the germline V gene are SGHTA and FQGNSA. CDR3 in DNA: TGTGCCAGCAGCCTACAGGGCGCGGTCGGTTCACCCCTCCACTTT. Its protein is CASSLQGAVGSPLHF.

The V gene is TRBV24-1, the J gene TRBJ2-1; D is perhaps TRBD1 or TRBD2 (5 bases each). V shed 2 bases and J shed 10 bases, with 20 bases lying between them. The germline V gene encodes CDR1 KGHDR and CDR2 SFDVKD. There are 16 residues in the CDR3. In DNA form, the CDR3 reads TGTGCCACCAGTGATTCACCGGGACGGGGCACGCGGGAGCAGTTCTTC. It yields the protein CATSDSPGRGTREQFF.

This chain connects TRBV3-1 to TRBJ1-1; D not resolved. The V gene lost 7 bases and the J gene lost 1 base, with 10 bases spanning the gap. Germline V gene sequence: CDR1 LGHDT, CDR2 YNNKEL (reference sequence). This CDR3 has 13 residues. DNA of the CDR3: TGTGCCAGCAAGCCGGGGAGGAACACTGAAGCTTTCTTT. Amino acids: CASKPGRNTEAFF.

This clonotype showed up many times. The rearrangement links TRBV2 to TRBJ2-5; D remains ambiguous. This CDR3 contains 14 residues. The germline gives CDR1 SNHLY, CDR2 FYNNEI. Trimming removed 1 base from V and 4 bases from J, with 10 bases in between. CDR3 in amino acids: CASSEVATTETQYF. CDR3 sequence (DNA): TGTGCCAGCAGTGAAGTAGCCACCACAGAGACCCAGTACTTC.

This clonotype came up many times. As DNA, the CDR3 is TGTGCCAGCTCACCACCGAACAGAGAGAAGGCTTTCTTT. Its protein product is CASSPPNREKAFF. This chain uses TRBV18 with TRBJ1-1; no clear D. Per germline, CDR1 KGHSH and CDR2 LQKENI. Trimming left V 0 bases short and J 11 bases short, with 13 bases between. The CDR3 contains 13 residues.

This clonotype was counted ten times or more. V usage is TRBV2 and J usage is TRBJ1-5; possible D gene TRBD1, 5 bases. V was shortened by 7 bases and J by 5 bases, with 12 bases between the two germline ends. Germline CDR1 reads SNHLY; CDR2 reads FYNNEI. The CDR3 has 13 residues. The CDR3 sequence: CASTGTGDQPQHF. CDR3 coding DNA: TGTGCCAGCACCGGGACGGGGGATCAGCCCCAGCATTTT.

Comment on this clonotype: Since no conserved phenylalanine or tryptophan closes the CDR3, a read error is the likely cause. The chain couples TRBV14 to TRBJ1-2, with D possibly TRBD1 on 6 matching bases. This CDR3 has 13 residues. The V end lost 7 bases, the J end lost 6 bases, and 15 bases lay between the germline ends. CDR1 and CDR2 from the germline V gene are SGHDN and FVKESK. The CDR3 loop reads CASNLGGANGYTL. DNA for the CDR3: TGTGCCAGCAATCTCGGGGGGGCGAATGGCTACACCCTC.